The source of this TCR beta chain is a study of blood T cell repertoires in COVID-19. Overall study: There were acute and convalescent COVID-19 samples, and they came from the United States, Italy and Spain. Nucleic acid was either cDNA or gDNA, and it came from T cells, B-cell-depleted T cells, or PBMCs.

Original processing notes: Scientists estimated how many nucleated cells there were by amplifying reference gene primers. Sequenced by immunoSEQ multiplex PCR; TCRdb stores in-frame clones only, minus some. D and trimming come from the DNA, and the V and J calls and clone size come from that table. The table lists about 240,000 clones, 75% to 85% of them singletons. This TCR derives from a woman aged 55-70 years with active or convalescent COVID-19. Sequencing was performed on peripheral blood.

The CDR3 DNA follows: TGCGCCAGCAGCTTGCTGGGACAGGGAGGGTCCGGGGAGCTGTTTTTT. Its protein is CASSLLGQGGSGELFF. V is TRBV5-1 and J is TRBJ1-3, with TRBD1 matching 9 bases. The DNA end favors TRBJ2-2, so the J call may be wrong. The CDR3 is 16 amino acids. Germline CDR1 and CDR2: SGHRS and YFSETQ.